The 7 T cell receptor beta chains reported below all come from one sample, sequenced in a study of cytomegalovirus exposure and HLA in healthy donors. PCR amplification relied on 60 Vbeta primers (plus 13 Jbeta primers). TCRdb's table, derived via immunoSEQ multiplex PCR, lists solely in-frame clones and lacks some. The table lists under 150,000 clones, 75% to 80% of them singletons. The sample was PBMCs. All receptors derive from a male donor in good health and CMV-seronegative.

The chain is built from TRBV7-2 and TRBJ2-2; D uncertain. In germline, CDR1 is SGHTA, CDR2 FQGNSA. V lost 5 bases and J lost 5, with 15 bases in between. CDR3 length: 15 amino acids. The CDR3, as DNA: TGTGCCAGCAGCCTACACTCTACAGTTACCGGGGAGCTGTTTTTT. Translation gives CASSLHSTVTGELFF.

The chain carries TRBV5-6 and TRBJ2-5; D possibly corresponds to TRBD1 (6 bases). Germline V lookup: CDR1 SGHDT, CDR2 YYEEEE. Trimming took 0 bases from V and 5 from J, leaving 11 bases between them. The CDR3 length is 14 residues. The CDR3 DNA is TGTGCCAGCAGCTTGGGGGGGCTAGGGGAGACCCAGTACTTC. Encoded protein: CASSLGGLGETQYF.

This rearrangement joins TRBV4-1 to TRBJ2-1; maybe TRBD2 (5 bases). Looked up from germline, CDR1 is MGHRA and CDR2 is YSYEKL. The CDR3 has 17 amino acids. V was trimmed by 2 bases and J by 5 bases, leaving 19 bases between them. The CDR3 bases are TGCGCCAGCAGCCAAACCAAGGGATTAGCGCGGGACAATGAGCAGTTCTTC. Translating it yields CASSQTKGLARDNEQFF.

This clone has only a few counts. The V and J genes are TRBV27 and TRBJ2-1, with D tentatively TRBD2 (5 bases). CDR3 length: 13 amino acids. Germline loops: CDR1 MNHEY, CDR2 SMNVEV (reference sequence). Trimming shortened V by 3 bases and J by 9 bases, and 12 bases separated the two germline ends. The DNA for the CDR3 is TGTGCCAGCAGTTTTCAACTTGAGGGTGAGCAGTTCTTC. Translated, it gives CASSFQLEGEQFF.

The V call is TRBV20-1, the J call TRBJ1-1; D unclear. Germline lookup yields CDR1 DFQATT and CDR2 SNEGSKA (reference sequence). V lost 5 bases and J 4 bases, leaving 8 bases between the germline ends. The CDR3 has 11 residues. This CDR3 reads CSAPMSTEAFF. The CDR3 coding sequence is TGCAGTGCTCCCATGAGCACTGAAGCTTTCTTT.

V and J are TRBV30 and TRBJ1-1; the D gene is possibly TRBD1 (6 bases). This CDR3 has 14 residues. CDR1 GTSNPN and CDR2 SVGIG come from the germline V gene (reference sequence). V was trimmed by 0 bases and J by 2 bases, leaving 10 bases between them. The CDR3 sequence is CAWSVIGGNTEAFF. Here the CDR3 DNA reads TGTGCCTGGAGTGTAATTGGGGGCAACACTGAAGCTTTCTTT.

The chain carries TRBV5-1 and TRBJ2-2; 7 bases agree with TRBD1. Unmatched junction bases numbered 7, after V lost 6 bases and J lost 2 bases. This CDR3 has 15 amino acids. From germline, CDR1 is SGHRS and CDR2 YFSETQ. As DNA, the CDR3 is TGCGCCAGCACAGCCGGGACAGCTAACACCGGGGAGCTGTTTTTT. Protein sequence: CASTAGTANTGELFF. Supplemented by reference TRBV5-1 and TRBJ2-2, the full variable domain reads KAGVTQTPRYLIKTRGQQVTLSCSPISGHRSVSWYQQTPGQGLQFLFEYFSETQRNKGNFPGRFSGRQFSNSRSEMNVSTLELGDSALYLCASTAGTANTGELFFGEGSRLTVL.